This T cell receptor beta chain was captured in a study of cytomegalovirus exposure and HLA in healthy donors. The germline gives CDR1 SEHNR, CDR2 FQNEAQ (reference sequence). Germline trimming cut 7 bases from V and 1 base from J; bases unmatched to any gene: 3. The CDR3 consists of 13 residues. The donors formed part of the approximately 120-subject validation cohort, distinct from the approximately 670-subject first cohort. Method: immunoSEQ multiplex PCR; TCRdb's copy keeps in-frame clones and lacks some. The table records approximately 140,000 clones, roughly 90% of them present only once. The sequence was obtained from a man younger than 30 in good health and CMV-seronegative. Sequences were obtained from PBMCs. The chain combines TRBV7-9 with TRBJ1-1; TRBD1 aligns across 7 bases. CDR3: CASTGQANTEAFF. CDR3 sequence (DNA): TGTGCCAGCACCGGACAGGCGAACACTGAAGCTTTCTTT.